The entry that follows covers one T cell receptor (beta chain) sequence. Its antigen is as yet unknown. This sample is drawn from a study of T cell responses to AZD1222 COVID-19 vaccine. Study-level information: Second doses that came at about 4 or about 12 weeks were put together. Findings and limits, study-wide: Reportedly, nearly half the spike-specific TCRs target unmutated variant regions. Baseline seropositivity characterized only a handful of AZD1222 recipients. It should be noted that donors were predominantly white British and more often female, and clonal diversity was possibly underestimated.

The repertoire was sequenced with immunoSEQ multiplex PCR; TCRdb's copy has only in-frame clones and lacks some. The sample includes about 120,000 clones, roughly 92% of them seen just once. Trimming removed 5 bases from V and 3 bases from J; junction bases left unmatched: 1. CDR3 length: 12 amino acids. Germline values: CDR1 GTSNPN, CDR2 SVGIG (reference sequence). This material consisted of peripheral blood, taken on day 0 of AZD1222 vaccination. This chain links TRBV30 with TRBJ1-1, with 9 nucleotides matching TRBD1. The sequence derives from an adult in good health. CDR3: CAWGTGHTEAFF. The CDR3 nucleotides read TGTGCCTGGGGGACAGGGCACACTGAAGCTTTCTTT.